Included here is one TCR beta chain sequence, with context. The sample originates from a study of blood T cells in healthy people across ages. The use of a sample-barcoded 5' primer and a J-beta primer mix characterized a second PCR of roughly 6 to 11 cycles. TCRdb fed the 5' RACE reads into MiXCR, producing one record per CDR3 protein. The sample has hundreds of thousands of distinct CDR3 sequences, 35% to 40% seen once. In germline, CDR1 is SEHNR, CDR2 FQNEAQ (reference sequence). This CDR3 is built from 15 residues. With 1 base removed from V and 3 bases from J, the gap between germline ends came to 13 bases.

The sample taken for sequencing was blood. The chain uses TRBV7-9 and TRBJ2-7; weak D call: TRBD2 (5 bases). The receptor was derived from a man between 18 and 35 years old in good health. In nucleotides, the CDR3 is TGTGCCAGCAGCTTAGGGGAGACACTCCTCTACGAGCAGTACTTC. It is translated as CASSLGETLLYEQYF.